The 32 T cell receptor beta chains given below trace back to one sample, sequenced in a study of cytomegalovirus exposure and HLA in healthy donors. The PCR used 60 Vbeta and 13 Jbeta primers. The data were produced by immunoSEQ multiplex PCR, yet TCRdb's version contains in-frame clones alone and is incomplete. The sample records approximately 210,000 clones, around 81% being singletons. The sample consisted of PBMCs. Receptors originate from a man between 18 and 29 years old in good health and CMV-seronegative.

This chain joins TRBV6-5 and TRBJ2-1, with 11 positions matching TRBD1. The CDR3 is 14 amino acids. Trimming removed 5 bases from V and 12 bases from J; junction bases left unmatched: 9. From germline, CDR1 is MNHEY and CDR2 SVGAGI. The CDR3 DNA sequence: TGTGCCAGCAGTCCGCGGACAGGGGGCATCGGGCAGTTCTTC. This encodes CASSPRTGGIGQFF.

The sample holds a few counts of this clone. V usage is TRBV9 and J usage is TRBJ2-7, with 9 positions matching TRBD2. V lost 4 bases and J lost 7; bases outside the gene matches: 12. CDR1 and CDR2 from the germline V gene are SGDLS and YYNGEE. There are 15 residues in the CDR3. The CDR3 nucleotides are TGTGCCAGCAGCCCATGGGTAGCGGGAGAGGTAGAGCAGTACTTC. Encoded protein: CASSPWVAGEVEQYF.

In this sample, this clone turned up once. The CDR3, as DNA: TGTGCCAGCAGCTTAAGGGGACTAGACGCGATTAGCTCCTACAATGAGCAGTTCTTC. It encodes CASSLRGLDAISSYNEQFF. The chain recombines TRBV7-9 with TRBJ2-1; 8 nucleotides agree with TRBD2. In germline, CDR1 is SEHNR, CDR2 FQNEAQ (reference sequence). This CDR3 has 19 residues. The V gene end was trimmed by 2 bases and the J gene end by 0 bases; junction bases not matched to a gene: 12.

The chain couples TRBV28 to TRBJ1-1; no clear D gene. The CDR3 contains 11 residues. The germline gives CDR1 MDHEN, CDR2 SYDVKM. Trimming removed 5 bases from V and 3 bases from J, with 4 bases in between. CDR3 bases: TGTGCCAGCAGTGAGGACACTGAAGCTTTCTTT. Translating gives CASSEDTEAFF.

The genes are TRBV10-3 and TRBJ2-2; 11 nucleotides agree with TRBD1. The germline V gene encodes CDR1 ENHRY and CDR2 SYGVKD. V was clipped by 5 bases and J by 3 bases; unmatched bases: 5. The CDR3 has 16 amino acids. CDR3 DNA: TGTGCCATCAGTAGGACAGGGGGCCGGGACACCGGGGAGCTGTTTTTT. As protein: CAISRTGGRDTGELFF.

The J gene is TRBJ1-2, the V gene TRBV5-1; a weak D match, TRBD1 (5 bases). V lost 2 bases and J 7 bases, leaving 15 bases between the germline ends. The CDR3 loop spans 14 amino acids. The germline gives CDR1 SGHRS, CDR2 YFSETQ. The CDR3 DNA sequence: TGCGCCAGCAGCTTCGACACGGGGGTTGGTGGCTACACCTTC. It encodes CASSFDTGVGGYTF.

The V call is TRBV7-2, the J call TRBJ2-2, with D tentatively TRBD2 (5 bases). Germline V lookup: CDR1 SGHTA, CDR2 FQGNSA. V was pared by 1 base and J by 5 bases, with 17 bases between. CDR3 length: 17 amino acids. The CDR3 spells CASSLDPTFGNTGELFF. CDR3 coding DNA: TGTGCCAGCAGCTTAGACCCGACCTTCGGGAATACCGGGGAGCTGTTTTTT.

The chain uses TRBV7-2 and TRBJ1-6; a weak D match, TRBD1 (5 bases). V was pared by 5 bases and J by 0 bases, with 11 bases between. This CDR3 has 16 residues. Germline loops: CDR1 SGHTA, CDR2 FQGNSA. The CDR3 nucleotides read TGTGCCAGCAGCCCGGGACTGTTCTCCTATAATTCACCCCTCCACTTT. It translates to CASSPGLFSYNSPLHF.

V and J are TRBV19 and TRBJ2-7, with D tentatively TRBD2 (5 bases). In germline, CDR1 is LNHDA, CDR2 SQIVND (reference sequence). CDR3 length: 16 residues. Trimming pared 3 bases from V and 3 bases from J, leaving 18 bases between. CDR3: CASSIPLTGNYYEQYF. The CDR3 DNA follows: TGTGCCAGTAGTATTCCTCTAACGGGGAACTACTACGAGCAGTACTTC.

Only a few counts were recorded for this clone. The CDR3 here is CASSTQGMAKNIQYF. The CDR3 region has the DNA TGTGCCAGTAGTACACAGGGGATGGCCAAAAACATTCAGTACTTC. J is TRBJ2-4 and V is TRBV19; TRBD1 aligns across 7 bases. Unmatched junction bases numbered 4, after V lost 4 bases and J lost 1 base. The CDR3 totals 15 residues. Per germline, CDR1 LNHDA and CDR2 SQIVND (reference sequence).

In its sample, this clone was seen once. The CDR3 loop reads CAIRDTESNQPQHF. CDR3 coding DNA: TGTGCCATCAGGGATACAGAGAGCAATCAGCCCCAGCATTTT. The J gene is TRBJ1-5, the V gene TRBV10-3, with D unresolved. The germline V and J ends were trimmed by 6 bases and 1 base, with 10 bases remaining between them. CDR3 length: 14 amino acids. CDR1 and CDR2 from the germline V gene are ENHRY and SYGVKD.

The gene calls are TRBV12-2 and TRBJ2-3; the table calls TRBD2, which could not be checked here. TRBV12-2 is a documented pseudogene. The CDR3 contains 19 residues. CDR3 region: CASRLAATSGGFSTDTQYF. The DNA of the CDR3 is TGTGCAAGTCGCTTAGCCGCGACTAGCGGGGGGTTCAGCACAGATACGCAGTATTTT.

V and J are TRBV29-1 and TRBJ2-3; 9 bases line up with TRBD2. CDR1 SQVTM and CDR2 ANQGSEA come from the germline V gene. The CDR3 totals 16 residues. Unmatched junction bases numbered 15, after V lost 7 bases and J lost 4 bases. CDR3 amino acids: CSASAIAGVGPDTQYF. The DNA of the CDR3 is TGCAGCGCTTCCGCAATAGCGGGAGTCGGTCCAGATACGCAGTATTTT.

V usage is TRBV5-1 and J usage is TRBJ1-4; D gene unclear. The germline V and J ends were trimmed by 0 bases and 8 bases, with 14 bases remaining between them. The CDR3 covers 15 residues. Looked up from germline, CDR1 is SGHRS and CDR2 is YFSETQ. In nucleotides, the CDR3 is TGCGCCAGCAGCTTGGAGCGGGCAGCTAGCGAAAAACTGTTTTTT. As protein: CASSLERAASEKLFF.

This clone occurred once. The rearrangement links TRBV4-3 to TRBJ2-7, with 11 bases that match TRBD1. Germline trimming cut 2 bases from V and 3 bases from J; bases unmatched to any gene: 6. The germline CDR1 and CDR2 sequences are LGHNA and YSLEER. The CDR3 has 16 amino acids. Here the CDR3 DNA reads TGCGCCAGCAGCCAACGAGCCGGGACAGGGGGCTACGAGCAGTACTTC. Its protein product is CASSQRAGTGGYEQYF.

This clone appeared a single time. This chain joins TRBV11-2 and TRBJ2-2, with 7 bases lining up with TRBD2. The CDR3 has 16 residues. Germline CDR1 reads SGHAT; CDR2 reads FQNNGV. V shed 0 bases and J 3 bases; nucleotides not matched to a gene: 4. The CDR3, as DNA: TGTGCCAGCAGCTTAGAGGGGGGGTATTACACCGGGGAGCTGTTTTTT. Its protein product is CASSLEGGYYTGELFF. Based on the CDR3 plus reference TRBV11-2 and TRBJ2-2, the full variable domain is EAGVAQSPRYKIIEKRQSVAFWCNPISGHATLYWYQQILGQGPKLLIQFQNNGVVDDSQLPKDRFSAERLKGVDSTLKIQPAKLEDSAVYLCASSLEGGYYTGELFFGEGSRLTVL.

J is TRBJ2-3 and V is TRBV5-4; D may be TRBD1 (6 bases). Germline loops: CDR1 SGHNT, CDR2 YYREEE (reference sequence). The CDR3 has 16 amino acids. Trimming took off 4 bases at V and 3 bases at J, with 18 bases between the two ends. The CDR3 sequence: CASSLGTQGGTDTQYF. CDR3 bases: TGTGCCAGCAGCCTGGGAACTCAAGGGGGTACAGATACGCAGTATTTT. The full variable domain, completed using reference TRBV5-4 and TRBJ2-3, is ETGVTQSPTHLIKTRGQQVTLRCSSQSGHNTVSWYQQALGQGPQFIFQYYREEENGRGNFPPRFSGLQFPNYSSELNVNALELDDSALYLCASSLGTQGGTDTQYFGPGTRLTVL.

CDR3: CASSYRSISGTYEQYF. The CDR3 DNA follows: TGTGCCAGCAGCTACCGTTCTATATCAGGGACCTACGAGCAGTACTTC. The genes are TRBV11-2 and TRBJ2-7; D is possibly TRBD1 (5 bases). CDR1 is SGHAT, CDR2 FQNNGV, per germline. The CDR3 is made up of 16 amino acids. V lost 4 bases to trimming and J lost 2 bases, with 18 bases between them.

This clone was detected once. CDR3 DNA: TGTGCCAGCAGTTTACCTCTGACGGGGAATGAGCAGTTCTTC. It specifies CASSLPLTGNEQFF. V gene TRBV28 combines with J gene TRBJ2-1; a weak D match, TRBD2 (5 bases). Trimming shortened V by 2 bases and J by 7 bases, and 12 bases separated the two germline ends. CDR3 length: 14 amino acids. The germline CDR1 and CDR2 sequences are MDHEN and SYDVKM.

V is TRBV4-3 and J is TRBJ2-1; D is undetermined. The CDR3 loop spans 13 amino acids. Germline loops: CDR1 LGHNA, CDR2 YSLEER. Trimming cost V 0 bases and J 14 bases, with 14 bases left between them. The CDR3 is CASSQDKSKPEFF. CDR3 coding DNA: TGCGCCAGCAGCCAAGATAAGTCCAAGCCGGAGTTCTTC.

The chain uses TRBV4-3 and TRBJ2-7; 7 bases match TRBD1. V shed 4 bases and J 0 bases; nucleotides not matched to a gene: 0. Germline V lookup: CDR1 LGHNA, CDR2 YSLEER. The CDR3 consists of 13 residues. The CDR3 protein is CASSRDSSYEQYF. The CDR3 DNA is TGCGCCAGCAGCCGGGACAGCTCCTACGAGCAGTACTTC.

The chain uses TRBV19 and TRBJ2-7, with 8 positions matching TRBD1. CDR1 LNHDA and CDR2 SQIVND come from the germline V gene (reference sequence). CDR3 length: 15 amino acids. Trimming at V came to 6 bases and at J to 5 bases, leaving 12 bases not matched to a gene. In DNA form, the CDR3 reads TGTGCCAGTAGCCCCTCCGGGACAGGTCTCAACGAGCAGTACTTC. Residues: CASSPSGTGLNEQYF.

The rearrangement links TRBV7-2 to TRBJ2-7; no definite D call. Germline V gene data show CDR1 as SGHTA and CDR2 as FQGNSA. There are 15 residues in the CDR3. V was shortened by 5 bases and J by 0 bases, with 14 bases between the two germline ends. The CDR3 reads CASSPGSRGSYEQYF. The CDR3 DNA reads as TGTGCCAGCAGCCCGGGTAGCCGCGGCTCCTACGAGCAGTACTTC. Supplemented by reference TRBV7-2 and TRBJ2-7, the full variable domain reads GAGVSQSPSNKVTEKGKDVELRCDPISGHTALYWYRQSLGQGLEFLIYFQGNSAPDKSGLPSDRFSAERTGGSVSTLTIQRTQQEDSAVYLCASSPGSRGSYEQYFGPGTRLTVT.

The CDR3: CASQIRTSAKYEQYF. The CDR3, as DNA: TGTGCCAGCCAGATCAGGACTAGCGCTAAGTACGAGCAGTACTTC. V gene TRBV27 combines with J gene TRBJ2-7, with 9 bases matching TRBD2. V shed 8 bases, J shed 4 bases, and the junction held 12 bases outside the gene matches. The CDR3 consists of 15 residues. The V gene's germline CDR1 is MNHEY and CDR2 SMNVEV (reference sequence).

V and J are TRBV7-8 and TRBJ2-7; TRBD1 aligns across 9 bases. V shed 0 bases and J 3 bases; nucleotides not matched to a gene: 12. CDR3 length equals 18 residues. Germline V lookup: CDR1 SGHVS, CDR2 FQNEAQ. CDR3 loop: CASSLAGTGSFLNYEQYF. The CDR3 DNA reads TGTGCCAGCAGCTTAGCCGGGACAGGGTCGTTTTTGAACTACGAGCAGTACTTC.

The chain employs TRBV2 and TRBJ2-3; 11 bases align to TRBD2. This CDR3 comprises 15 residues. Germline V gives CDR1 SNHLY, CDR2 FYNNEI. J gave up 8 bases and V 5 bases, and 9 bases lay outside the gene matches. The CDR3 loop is CASSLLAGEVGTQYF. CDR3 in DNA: TGTGCCAGCAGTCTACTAGCGGGGGAGGTCGGTACGCAGTATTTT.

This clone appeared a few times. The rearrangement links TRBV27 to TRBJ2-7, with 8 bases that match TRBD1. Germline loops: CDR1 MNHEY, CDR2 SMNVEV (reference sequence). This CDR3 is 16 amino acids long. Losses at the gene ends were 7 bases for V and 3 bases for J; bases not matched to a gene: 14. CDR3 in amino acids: CASTTRGQGAVYEQYF. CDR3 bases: TGTGCCAGCACTACCCGGGGCCAGGGGGCAGTCTACGAGCAGTACTTC.

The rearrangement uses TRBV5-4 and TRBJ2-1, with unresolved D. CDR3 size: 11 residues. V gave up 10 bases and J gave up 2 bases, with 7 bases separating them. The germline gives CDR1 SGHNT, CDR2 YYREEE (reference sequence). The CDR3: CAVLAYNEQFF. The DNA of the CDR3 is TGTGCCGTCCTTGCCTACAATGAGCAGTTCTTC.

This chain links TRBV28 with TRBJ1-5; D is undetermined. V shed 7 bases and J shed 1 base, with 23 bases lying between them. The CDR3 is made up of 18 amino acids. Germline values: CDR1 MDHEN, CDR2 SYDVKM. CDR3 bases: TGTGCCAGCACTGAATCTGAGGGAGTCCACCTAAGCAATCAGCCCCAGCATTTT. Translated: CASTESEGVHLSNQPQHF.

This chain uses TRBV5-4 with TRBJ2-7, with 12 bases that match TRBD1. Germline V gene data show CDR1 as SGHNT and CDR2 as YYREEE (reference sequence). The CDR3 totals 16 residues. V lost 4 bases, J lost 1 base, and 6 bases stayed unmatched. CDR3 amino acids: CASSEPGQGASYEQYF. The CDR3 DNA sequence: TGTGCCAGCAGCGAACCGGGACAGGGGGCGTCCTACGAGCAGTACTTC.

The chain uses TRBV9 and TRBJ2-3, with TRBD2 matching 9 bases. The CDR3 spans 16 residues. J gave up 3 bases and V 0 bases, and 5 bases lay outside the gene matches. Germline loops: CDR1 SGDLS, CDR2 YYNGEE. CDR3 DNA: TGTGCCAGCAGCGTAGTTTCGACTAGCGGAACAGATACGCAGTATTTT. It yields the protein CASSVVSTSGTDTQYF.

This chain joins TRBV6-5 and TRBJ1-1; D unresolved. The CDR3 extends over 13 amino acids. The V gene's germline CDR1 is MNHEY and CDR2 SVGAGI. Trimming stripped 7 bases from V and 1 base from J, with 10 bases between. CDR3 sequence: CASTYGENTEAFF. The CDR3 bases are TGTGCCAGCACCTACGGGGAGAACACTGAAGCTTTCTTT.